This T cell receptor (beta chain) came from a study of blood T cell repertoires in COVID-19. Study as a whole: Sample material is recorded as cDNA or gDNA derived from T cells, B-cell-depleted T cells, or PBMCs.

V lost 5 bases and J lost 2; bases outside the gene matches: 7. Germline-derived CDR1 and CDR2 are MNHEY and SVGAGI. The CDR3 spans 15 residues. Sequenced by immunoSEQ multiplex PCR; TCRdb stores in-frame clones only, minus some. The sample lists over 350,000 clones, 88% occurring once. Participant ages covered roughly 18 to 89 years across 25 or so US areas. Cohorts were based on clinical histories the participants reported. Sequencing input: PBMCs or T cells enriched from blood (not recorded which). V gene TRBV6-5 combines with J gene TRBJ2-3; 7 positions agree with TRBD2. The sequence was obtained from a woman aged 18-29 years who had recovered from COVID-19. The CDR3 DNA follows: TGTGCCAGCAGTCCCTTGCGGGGGAACACAGATACGCAGTATTTT. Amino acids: CASSPLRGNTDTQYF.